These 20 T cell receptor beta chains share one sample of origin, sequenced in a study of lymphopenia after photon versus proton radiotherapy. The assay was immunoSEQ multiplex PCR, and TCRdb's table has in-frame clones only and misses some. Counted here are around 30,000 clones, approximately 87% occurring once; the ten biggest clones make up approximately 45%. The starting material was peripheral blood, obtained from a patient treated with proton-based radiotherapy. The source of these receptors is an older woman with cholangiocarcinoma. Some clones in this sample may be carry-over from other donors' samples.

In this sample, this clone turned up once. This rearrangement joins TRBV7-2 to TRBJ2-7, with D unresolved. The V and J ends lost 1 base and 7 bases respectively, with 11 bases between them. CDR1 and CDR2 from the germline V gene are SGHTA and FQGNSA. This CDR3 has 13 residues. The DNA for the CDR3 is TGTGCCAGCAGCTTAGTATGGCGACAAGAGCAGTACTTC. It translates to CASSLVWRQEQYF.

V and J are TRBV15 and TRBJ1-2, with 9 bases matching TRBD1. The CDR3 runs to 17 residues. Germline V lookup: CDR1 LNHNV, CDR2 YYDKDF (reference sequence). V shed 4 bases, J shed 3 bases, and the junction held 12 bases outside the gene matches. CDR3: CATSTTRGQGTYYGYTF. The CDR3 DNA reads as TGTGCCACCAGCACCACGCGGGGACAGGGAACTTACTATGGCTACACCTTC.

The rearrangement uses TRBV5-4 and TRBJ2-5; D might be TRBD1 (6 bases). CDR1 SGHNT and CDR2 YYREEE come from the germline V gene (reference sequence). CDR3 length equals 14 residues. V dropped 2 bases and J dropped 5 bases, with 13 bases sitting between them. In DNA form, the CDR3 reads TGTGCCAGCAGCTTCAAGGGGGACGGCGAGACCCAGTACTTC. This translates into CASSFKGDGETQYF.

The rearrangement joins TRBV10-3 to TRBJ1-4, with 7 nucleotides matching TRBD1. Germline CDR1 is ENHRY and CDR2 is SYGVKD. The CDR3 has 17 amino acids. Trimming took 5 bases from V and 4 from J; bases not matched to a gene: 13. The CDR3 DNA is TGTGCCATCAGTCGGGGAGATACGACAGGGAGTAATGAAAAACTGTTTTTT. It translates to CAISRGDTTGSNEKLFF.

V usage is TRBV11-2 and J usage is TRBJ2-1; 7 positions agree with TRBD2. V dropped 6 bases and J dropped 7; count of bases not matched to a gene: 15. Germline V lookup: CDR1 SGHAT, CDR2 FQNNGV. The CDR3 contains 16 residues. CDR3 in DNA: TGTGCCAGCAGGCGAGGGCCGAGCGGGGATTCGAATGAGCAGTTCTTC. Residues: CASRRGPSGDSNEQFF. Complete variable domain (other parts from reference TRBV11-2 and TRBJ2-1): EAGVAQSPRYKIIEKRQSVAFWCNPISGHATLYWYQQILGQGPKLLIQFQNNGVVDDSQLPKDRFSAERLKGVDSTLKIQPAKLEDSAVYLCASRRGPSGDSNEQFFGPGTRLTVL.

This chain uses TRBV7-2 with TRBJ1-1; D remains ambiguous. Trimming took off 1 base at V and 4 bases at J, with 7 bases between the two ends. The CDR3 runs 13 residues. Germline CDR1 and CDR2: SGHTA and FQGNSA. The CDR3 nucleotides read TGTGCCAGCAGCTTAGTTGGTACCACTGAAGCTTTCTTT. Amino acids: CASSLVGTTEAFF.

As DNA, the CDR3 is TGTGCCTGGAATACGAAGCAACAAGAGACCCAGTACTTC. Translated, it gives CAWNTKQQETQYF. The genes are TRBV30 and TRBJ2-5; no clear D. The CDR3 length is 13 residues. Germline lookup yields CDR1 GTSNPN and CDR2 SVGIG (reference sequence). Trimming removed 4 bases at V and 2 bases at J, with 11 bases between.

V usage is TRBV6-5 and J usage is TRBJ1-2, with unresolved D. Germline CDR1 reads MNHEY; CDR2 reads SVGAGI. Between the trimmed V and J ends, which lost 7 bases and 11 bases, there was a span of 26 bases. The CDR3 sequence is 15 residues long. The CDR3 spells CASTKVLGAPTLYTF. The DNA for the CDR3 is TGTGCCAGCACCAAAGTTTTGGGCGCCCCTACGTTGTACACCTTC.

The rearrangement uses TRBV5-4 and TRBJ1-2; D is unresolved. Germline V gene data show CDR1 as SGHNT and CDR2 as YYREEE (reference sequence). The CDR3 covers 16 residues. V was pared by 4 bases and J by 4 bases, with 20 bases between. CDR3 sequence (DNA): TGTGCCAGCAGCCAAGAAAGGGAACAGTTGATCTATGGCTACACCTTC. It codes for CASSQEREQLIYGYTF. Full variable domain (outside the CDR3, taken from reference TRBV5-4 and TRBJ1-2): ETGVTQSPTHLIKTRGQQVTLRCSSQSGHNTVSWYQQALGQGPQFIFQYYREEENGRGNFPPRFSGLQFPNYSSELNVNALELDDSALYLCASSQEREQLIYGYTFGSGTRLTVV.

The rearrangement uses TRBV18 and TRBJ2-7; 9 positions match TRBD1. V lost 2 bases to trimming and J lost 4 bases; unmatched junction nucleotides: 3. The CDR3 length is 14 residues. Germline-derived CDR1 and CDR2 are KGHSH and LQKENI. Here the CDR3 DNA reads TGTGCCAGCTCACCAGGGACAGGGCCGTACGAGCAGTACTTC. Translating gives CASSPGTGPYEQYF.

This chain connects TRBV7-3 to TRBJ2-5; the match to TRBD2 covers 15 bases. Germline CDR1 and CDR2: SGHTA and FQGTGA. The junction had 7 bases not matched to a gene; V was cut back by 5 bases and J by 3 bases. The CDR3 extends over 17 amino acids. The DNA for the CDR3 is TGTGCCAGCAGCCAGGGACTAGCGGGGGGCGGCGAAGAGACCCAGTACTTC. The encoded protein is CASSQGLAGGGEETQYF. Supplemented by reference TRBV7-3 and TRBJ2-5, the full variable domain reads GAGVSQTPSNKVTEKGKYVELRCDPISGHTALYWYRQSLGQGPEFLIYFQGTGAADDSGLPNDRFFAVRPEGSVSTLKIQRTERGDSAVYLCASSQGLAGGGEETQYFGPGTRLLVL.

Written as DNA, the CDR3 is TGCGCCAGCAGCCAAGATTGGGGGGGGCCTGAAGAGACCCAGTACTTC. It is translated as CASSQDWGGPEETQYF. This chain connects TRBV4-3 to TRBJ2-5, with a weak D call TRBD2 (7 bases). This CDR3 is built from 16 residues. Germline CDR1 and CDR2: LGHNA and YSLEER. The germline V and J ends were trimmed by 0 bases and 3 bases, with 14 bases remaining between them.

The chain links TRBV12-5 to TRBJ2-1; possibly TRBD1 or TRBD2 for D (5 bases each). Trimming stripped 7 bases from V and 2 bases from J, with 18 bases between. Germline V gene data show CDR1 as LGHNT and CDR2 as FRNRAP. This CDR3 region has 16 residues. Written as DNA, the CDR3 is TGTGCTAGTGTCCCAGACCAGAGGGGAGCCTACAATGAGCAGTTCTTC. It encodes CASVPDQRGAYNEQFF.

J is TRBJ2-5 and V is TRBV19; 8 nucleotides line up with TRBD1. The DNA end is more similar to TRBJ2-7, so the J call may be wrong. Per germline, CDR1 LNHDA and CDR2 SQIVND (reference sequence). This CDR3 comprises 17 residues. The CDR3 loop reads CASSKGIGTGSSYEQYF. In DNA form, the CDR3 reads TGTGCCAGTAGTAAGGGGATTGGGACAGGCAGCTCCTACGAGCAGTACTTC.

The V call is TRBV21-1, the J call TRBJ1-5; the table's D call of TRBD1 was not tested on the DNA. TRBV21-1 is assigned pseudogene status. The CDR3 consists of 21 residues. This CDR3 reads CASSNSPQRVPRGLGNQPQHF. The CDR3 DNA reads TGTGCCAGCAGCAATTCCCCACAACGGGTCCCCAGGGGGCTTGGCAATCAGCCCCAGCATTTT.

The chain joins TRBV7-6 to TRBJ2-7, with D perhaps TRBD1 (5 bases). The CDR3 spans 12 residues. The ends were cut back, 2 bases at V and 5 bases at J, with 7 bases in the middle. CDR1 is SGHVS and CDR2 is FNYEAQ in the germline V gene. The CDR3 is CASSLPGHEQYF. CDR3 bases: TGTGCCAGCAGCTTACCAGGGCACGAGCAGTACTTC. The variable domain in full, with the rest retrieved from reference TRBV7-6 and TRBJ2-7, is GAGVSQSPRYKVTKRGQDVALRCDPISGHVSLYWYRQALGQGPEFLTYFNYEAQQDKSGLPNDRFSAERPEGSISTLTIQRTEQRDSAMYRCASSLPGHEQYFGPGTRLTVT.

V gene TRBV7-2 combines with J gene TRBJ1-4, with unresolved D. V lost 1 base, J lost 1 base, and 7 bases lay in between. Germline V lookup: CDR1 SGHTA, CDR2 FQGNSA. The CDR3 length is 15 residues. CDR3 DNA sequence: TGTGCCAGCAGCTTAGTTCAGATAACTAATGAAAAACTGTTTTTT. Its protein product is CASSLVQITNEKLFF.

The rearrangement joins TRBV7-2 to TRBJ2-5; D is unresolved. The germline V gene encodes CDR1 SGHTA and CDR2 FQGNSA. The CDR3 runs 14 residues. V shed 1 base and J shed 0 bases, with 6 bases lying between them. The DNA of the CDR3 is TGTGCCAGCAGCTTAGGACGGAACCAAGAGACCCAGTACTTC. It translates to CASSLGRNQETQYF.

CDR3 nucleotides: TGTGCCAGCAGGCCACGGGTGATAAAGGGCTATGGCTACACCTTC. Translation gives CASRPRVIKGYGYTF. This chain uses TRBV7-2 with TRBJ1-2, with D unclear. V dropped 6 bases and J dropped 4 bases, with 18 bases sitting between them. The CDR3 is made up of 15 amino acids. Germline V lookup: CDR1 SGHTA, CDR2 FQGNSA.

In this sample, this clone turned up a few times. The V gene is TRBV4-3, the J gene TRBJ2-3, with a tentative D call TRBD1 (5 bases). V lost 4 bases and J lost 3, with 11 bases in between. The length of the CDR3 is 14 residues. From germline, CDR1 is LGHNA and CDR2 YSLEER. The CDR3 sequence is CASSPGRVTDTQYF. CDR3 nucleotides: TGCGCCAGCAGCCCCGGCAGGGTAACAGATACGCAGTATTTT.